This T cell receptor (beta chain) was captured in a study of beta chain features in type 1 diabetes. General observations from the study: There was a moderate but significant shortening of TCRB CDR3s in all four CD4+ subsets of Type 1 diabetes patients. Healthy donors had naive, central memory and Treg TCRB repertoires that appeared less similar than those seen among patients.

V shed 3 bases and J 1 base; nucleotides not matched to a gene: 11. The CDR3 extends over 17 amino acids. The germline V gene has CDR1 KGHSH and CDR2 LQKENI. For this clone: What it binds is unknown.

What was sequenced were expressed TCRB transcripts, since all of the isolated RNA had been reverse transcribed. Data came from immunoSEQ multiplex PCR; TCRdb stores just in-frame clones and leaves some out. The sample shows roughly 400,000 clones, around 10% of them seen only once. The sequencing sample was made of central memory CD4+ T cells from blood. The sequence was obtained from a man younger than 40 with type 1 diabetes. V gene TRBV18 combines with J gene TRBJ1-1; 7 bases are shared with TRBD1. The CDR3 DNA sequence: TGTGCCAGCTCACCTAGAAACCGACAGGGATCGAACACTGAAGCTTTCTTT. Translation gives CASSPRNRQGSNTEAFF.